The 26 T cell receptor beta chains in this list originate from one sample, sequenced in a study of CD4 T cells in relation to SARS-CoV-2 and coronaviruses. TCRdb's table, derived via immunoSEQ multiplex PCR, lists solely in-frame clones and lacks some. The sample shows some 65,000 clones, about 90% of them seen only once. Before the COVID-19 pandemic, during about 2010-2019, CD4+ T cells were taken from unexposed donors. Source material: memory CD4+ T cells from PBMCs. Receptors were obtained from a human donor in good health.

The DNA of the CDR3 is TGTGCCAGCAACTACGCTAGCGCCAATGAGCAGTTCTTC. This translates into CASNYASANEQFF. This sequence joins TRBV5-4 and TRBJ2-1; a weak D match, TRBD2 (6 bases). The V end was cut by 6 bases, the J end by 6 bases, with 13 bases between. The CDR3 extends over 13 amino acids. In germline, CDR1 is SGHNT, CDR2 YYREEE (reference sequence).

The rearrangement links TRBV7-2 to TRBJ2-5; D call uncertain. CDR3 length: 13 residues. Trimming cost V 4 bases and J 0 bases, with 6 bases left between them. Germline V CDR1 and CDR2: SGHTA, FQGNSA. The CDR3 nucleotides are TGTGCCAGCAGCTCCTACGACCAAGAGACCCAGTACTTC. Its translation is CASSSYDQETQYF.

The chain has TRBV6-6 and TRBJ1-5; D gene unclear. Germline CDR1 is MNHNY and CDR2 is SVGAGI (reference sequence). The CDR3 is 13 amino acids. Trimming shortened V by 6 bases and J by 4 bases, and 10 bases separated the two germline ends. CDR3: CASSIRVNQPQHF. The CDR3 coding sequence is TGTGCCAGCAGCATCAGAGTTAATCAGCCCCAGCATTTT.

This chain joins TRBV24-1 and TRBJ1-5; 12 bases agree with TRBD1. The V and J ends lost 9 bases and 5 bases, in that order; junction bases with no gene match: 4. CDR1 KGHDR and CDR2 SFDVKD come from the germline V gene. The CDR3 contains 14 residues. DNA of the CDR3: TGTGCCACCGGGACAGGGGGCTGGGATCAGCCCCAGCATTTT. It codes for CATGTGGWDQPQHF.

This chain uses TRBV5-3 with TRBJ2-5, with 9 bases identical to TRBD2. TRBV5-3 qualifies as an ORF whose function is uncertain. Germline trimming cut 1 base from V and 0 bases from J; bases unmatched to any gene: 4. CDR3 size: 16 residues. Here the CDR3 DNA reads TGTGCCAGAAGCTTGTCCGAGCGGGGGGACCAAGAGACCCAGTACTTC. It is translated as CARSLSERGDQETQYF.

The chain is built from TRBV10-3 and TRBJ2-7; D unresolved. CDR3 length equals 14 residues. The germline CDR1 and CDR2 sequences are ENHRY and SYGVKD. Trimming took off 3 bases at V and 6 bases at J, with 15 bases between the two ends. The CDR3 loop is CAISDHNGVGEQYF. The CDR3 DNA is TGTGCCATCAGTGACCATAATGGGGTTGGCGAGCAGTACTTC.

The chain is built from TRBV9 and TRBJ1-1; TRBD1 matches at 7 bases. The ends lost 0 bases at V and 4 bases at J; junction bases unmatched: 9. CDR3 length: 16 amino acids. CDR1 and CDR2 (germline): SGDLS, YYNGEE. The DNA for the CDR3 is TGTGCCAGCAGCGTAGTCGGCGGGCAGGGGGTCACTGAAGCTTTCTTT. Protein: CASSVVGGQGVTEAFF.

V usage is TRBV5-1 and J usage is TRBJ2-1, with D tentatively TRBD1 (6 bases). The germline V gene encodes CDR1 SGHRS and CDR2 YFSETQ. Trimming pared 0 bases from V and 7 bases from J, leaving 17 bases between. This CDR3 has 16 residues. The CDR3 bases are TGCGCCAGCAGCTTGGCCTTTCAGGGGCGCGGGAATGAGCAGTTCTTC. This encodes CASSLAFQGRGNEQFF.

This chain links TRBV6-6 with TRBJ1-2, with a weak D call TRBD1 (5 bases). This CDR3 has 14 residues. Looked up from germline, CDR1 is MNHNY and CDR2 is SVGAGI (reference sequence). Trimming stripped 2 bases from V and 2 bases from J, with 9 bases between. Here the CDR3 reads CASSYTTGNYGYTF. The CDR3 DNA reads as TGTGCCAGCAGTTACACAACAGGAAACTATGGCTACACCTTC.

V gene TRBV19 combines with J gene TRBJ1-2; weak D call: TRBD1 (5 bases). The germline gives CDR1 LNHDA, CDR2 SQIVND (reference sequence). This CDR3 comprises 13 residues. The V end lost 4 bases, the J end lost 5 bases, and 11 bases lay between the germline ends. This CDR3 is CASSTGRAYGYTF. The CDR3 DNA sequence: TGTGCCAGTAGTACGGGACGGGCATATGGCTACACCTTC.

This clone has only one observation. CDR3 DNA sequence: TGTGCCAGTAGTACCCGACAGGGGGCGTATCAGCCCCAGCATTTT. This encodes CASSTRQGAYQPQHF. The gene calls are TRBV19 and TRBJ1-5, with 10 bases matching TRBD1. The V and J ends lost 4 bases and 5 bases, in that order; junction bases with no gene match: 5. Germline CDR1 is LNHDA and CDR2 is SQIVND (reference sequence). The CDR3 totals 15 residues.

CDR3 loop: CATSRGGDLTNEKLFF. The CDR3 nucleotides read TGTGCCACCAGCAGAGGAGGGGATCTAACTAATGAAAAACTGTTTTTT. V is TRBV15 and J is TRBJ1-4; a possible D gene is TRBD1 (5 bases). V lost 1 base to trimming and J lost 1 base, with 10 bases between them. This CDR3 spans 16 amino acids. The germline CDR1 and CDR2 sequences are LNHNV and YYDKDF (reference sequence).

The gene calls are TRBV5-1 and TRBJ2-7, with TRBD1 as a possible D gene (6 bases). CDR1 SGHRS and CDR2 YFSETQ come from the germline V gene. V was shortened by 4 bases and J by 0 bases, with 11 bases between the two germline ends. The CDR3 covers 14 residues. This CDR3 reads CASSGRTDSYEQYF. The CDR3 DNA reads TGCGCCAGCAGCGGCCGGACAGACTCCTACGAGCAGTACTTC.

The chain is built from TRBV6-1 and TRBJ1-5; 8 bases match TRBD1. The CDR3 spans 16 residues. V lost 4 bases to trimming and J lost 4 bases; unmatched junction nucleotides: 9. Germline values: CDR1 MNHNS, CDR2 SASEGT. The CDR3: CASSGYRGLGNQPQHF. DNA for the CDR3: TGTGCCAGCAGTGGCTACAGGGGGTTAGGGAATCAGCCCCAGCATTTT.

CDR3 amino acids: CASSLQGREQYF. For the CDR3, the DNA is TGTGCCAGCAGCCTCCAGGGGCGCGAGCAGTACTTC. This chain joins TRBV3-1 (or the pseudogene TRBV3-2) and TRBJ2-7; weak D call: TRBD1 (6 bases). The CDR3 spans 12 residues. The V gene's germline CDR1 is LGHDT and CDR2 YNNKEL (reference sequence). The V gene lost 4 bases and the J gene lost 6 bases, with 10 bases spanning the gap.

This clone came up a few times. The chain links TRBV2 to TRBJ2-7; the match to TRBD1 covers 7 bases. The V and J ends lost 11 bases and 2 bases, in that order; junction bases with no gene match: 6. The CDR3 spans 12 residues. CDR1 is SNHLY, CDR2 FYNNEI, per germline. The CDR3 loop reads CAGGQETYEQYF. In DNA, the CDR3 is TGTGCCGGAGGACAGGAGACCTACGAGCAGTACTTC.

This clone appeared a single time. V is TRBV2 and J is TRBJ1-5; D possibly corresponds to TRBD1 (6 bases). Germline lookup yields CDR1 SNHLY and CDR2 FYNNEI. The CDR3 consists of 15 residues. Deletions cut 2 bases from V and 4 bases from J, with 12 bases between. The CDR3 DNA reads as TGTGCCAGCAGTGAAAGGGGGGGTGGAAATCAGCCCCAGCATTTT. This encodes CASSERGGGNQPQHF.

The rearrangement uses TRBV7-9 and TRBJ2-5, with D perhaps TRBD1 (5 bases). Germline-derived CDR1 and CDR2 are SEHNR and FQNEAQ (reference sequence). This CDR3 has 13 residues. V was cut by 0 bases and J by 4 bases, with 6 bases left in between. CDR3 DNA sequence: TGTGCCAGCAGCTTAGCAGGGGTAGAGACCCAGTACTTC. Translating gives CASSLAGVETQYF. Using reference TRBV7-9 and TRBJ2-5 for the parts outside the CDR3, the full variable domain is DTGVSQNPRHKITKRGQNVTFRCDPISEHNRLYWYRQTLGQGPEFLTYFQNEAQLEKSRLLSDRFSAERPKGSFSTLEIQRTEQGDSAMYLCASSLAGVETQYFGPGTRLLVL.

This sequence joins TRBV27 and TRBJ2-3; 7 bases match TRBD1. V lost 2 bases and J lost 3; bases outside the gene matches: 8. The germline gives CDR1 MNHEY, CDR2 SMNVEV (reference sequence). CDR3 length: 16 amino acids. The CDR3 coding sequence is TGTGCCAGCAGTTTAACAGGGGAAGTAAGAACAGATACGCAGTATTTT. Translating it yields CASSLTGEVRTDTQYF.

The chain recombines TRBV14 with TRBJ2-6, with 8 bases fitting TRBD1. Germline trimming cut 4 bases from V and 1 base from J; bases unmatched to any gene: 6. The germline V gene has CDR1 SGHDN and CDR2 FVKESK. CDR3 length: 17 residues. The chain's CDR3 is CASSPRTGYSGANVLTF. In nucleotides, the CDR3 is TGTGCCAGCAGCCCAAGGACAGGGTATTCTGGGGCCAACGTCCTGACTTTC. The variable domain in full, with the rest retrieved from reference TRBV14 and TRBJ2-6, is EAGVTQFPSHSVIEKGQTVTLRCDPISGHDNLYWYRRVMGKEIKFLLHFVKESKQDESGMPNNRFLAERTGGTYSTLKVQPAELEDSGVYFCASSPRTGYSGANVLTFGAGSRLTVL.

This clone has a handful of counts. The rearrangement uses TRBV5-1 and TRBJ2-5; either TRBD1 or TRBD2 may supply D (5 bases each). Germline CDR1 and CDR2: SGHRS and YFSETQ. V lost 8 bases and J 2 bases, leaving 13 bases between the germline ends. The CDR3 runs 13 residues. DNA of the CDR3: TGCGCCAGTGGGGGACGGAAACAAGAGACCCAGTACTTC. Its protein product is CASGGRKQETQYF.

The V call is TRBV5-1, the J call TRBJ1-6, with 8 bases lining up with TRBD1. The CDR3 consists of 15 residues. Looked up from germline, CDR1 is SGHRS and CDR2 is YFSETQ. The trim removed 0 bases at V and 10 bases at J, leaving 6 bases unmatched. DNA of the CDR3: TGCGCCAGCAGCTTGGGGGACAGGTTAGACTCACCCCTCCACTTT. Translation: CASSLGDRLDSPLHF. The whole variable domain, remainder taken from reference TRBV5-1 and TRBJ1-6, is KAGVTQTPRYLIKTRGQQVTLSCSPISGHRSVSWYQQTPGQGLQFLFEYFSETQRNKGNFPGRFSGRQFSNSRSEMNVSTLELGDSALYLCASSLGDRLDSPLHFGNGTRLTVT.

The chain has TRBV6-6 and TRBJ2-3; TRBD2 aligns across 7 bases. V shed 6 bases and J 6 bases; nucleotides not matched to a gene: 9. Germline V CDR1 and CDR2: MNHNY, SVGAGI (reference sequence). The CDR3 contains 14 residues. CDR3 residues: CASRGPSGGDTQYF. The CDR3 DNA follows: TGTGCCAGCAGAGGGCCTAGCGGTGGGGATACGCAGTATTTT.

The chain joins TRBV5-5 to TRBJ1-2, with D perhaps TRBD1 (6 bases). With 0 bases removed from V and 7 bases from J, the gap between germline ends came to 10 bases. The CDR3 runs 13 residues. Germline V lookup: CDR1 SGHKS, CDR2 YYEKEE (reference sequence). The DNA of the CDR3 is TGTGCCAGCAGCTTGGAACAGGGCACTGGCTACACCTTC. Encoded protein: CASSLEQGTGYTF.

This chain links TRBV5-6 with TRBJ2-4, with no clear D. Trimming removed 4 bases at V and 5 bases at J, with 28 bases between. The CDR3 consists of 19 residues. CDR1 is SGHDT and CDR2 is YYEEEE in the germline V gene. The chain's CDR3 is CASSITQQETYSQENIQYF. CDR3 bases: TGTGCCAGCAGCATCACCCAGCAGGAGACGTACAGCCAGGAAAACATTCAGTACTTC. Supplemented by reference TRBV5-6 and TRBJ2-4, the full variable domain reads DAGVTQSPTHLIKTRGQQVTLRCSPKSGHDTVSWYQQALGQGPQFIFQYYEEEERQRGNFPDRFSGHQFPNYSSELNVNALLLGDSALYLCASSITQQETYSQENIQYFGAGTRLSVL.

The V gene is TRBV5-1, the J gene TRBJ2-1; perhaps TRBD1 as D (5 bases). There are 15 residues in the CDR3. The V gene lost 0 bases and the J gene lost 7 bases, with 14 bases spanning the gap. Germline V gives CDR1 SGHRS, CDR2 YFSETQ. CDR3 amino acids: CASSLGWGADNEQFF. CDR3 nucleotide sequence: TGCGCCAGCAGCTTGGGTTGGGGCGCTGATAATGAGCAGTTCTTC.